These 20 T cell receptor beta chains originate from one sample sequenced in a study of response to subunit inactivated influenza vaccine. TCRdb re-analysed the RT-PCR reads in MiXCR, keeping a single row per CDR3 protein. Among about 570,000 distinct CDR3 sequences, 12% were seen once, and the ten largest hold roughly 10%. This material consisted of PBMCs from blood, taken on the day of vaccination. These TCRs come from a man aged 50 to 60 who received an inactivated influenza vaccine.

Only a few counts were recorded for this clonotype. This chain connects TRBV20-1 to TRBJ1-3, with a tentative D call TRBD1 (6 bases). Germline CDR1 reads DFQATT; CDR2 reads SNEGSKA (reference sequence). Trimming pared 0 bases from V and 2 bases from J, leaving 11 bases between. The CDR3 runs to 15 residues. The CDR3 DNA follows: TGCAGTGCTAGAGATCTTCAGGGGCCTGGAAACACCATATATTTT. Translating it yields CSARDLQGPGNTIYF.

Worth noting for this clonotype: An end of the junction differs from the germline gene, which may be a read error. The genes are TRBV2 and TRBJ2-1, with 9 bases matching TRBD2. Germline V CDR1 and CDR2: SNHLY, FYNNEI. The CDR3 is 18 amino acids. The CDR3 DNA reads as TGTACCAGCAGTTCACTAGCGGGCCTCCCCCGCTCCTACAATGAGCAGTTCTTC. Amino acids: CTSSSLAGLPRSYNEQFF.

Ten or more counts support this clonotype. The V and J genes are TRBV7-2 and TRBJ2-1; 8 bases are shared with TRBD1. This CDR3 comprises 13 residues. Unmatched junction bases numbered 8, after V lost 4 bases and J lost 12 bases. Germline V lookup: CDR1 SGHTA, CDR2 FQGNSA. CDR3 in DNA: TGTGCCAGCAGCTCCAATTGGGGGACAGGGCAGTTCTTC. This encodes CASSSNWGTGQFF.

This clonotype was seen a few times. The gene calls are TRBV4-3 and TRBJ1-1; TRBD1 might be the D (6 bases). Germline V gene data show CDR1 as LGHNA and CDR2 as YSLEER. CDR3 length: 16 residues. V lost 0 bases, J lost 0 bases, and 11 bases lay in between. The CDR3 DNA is TGCGCCAGCAGCCAAGACCCGGGGGCCATGAACACTGAAGCTTTCTTT. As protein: CASSQDPGAMNTEAFF.

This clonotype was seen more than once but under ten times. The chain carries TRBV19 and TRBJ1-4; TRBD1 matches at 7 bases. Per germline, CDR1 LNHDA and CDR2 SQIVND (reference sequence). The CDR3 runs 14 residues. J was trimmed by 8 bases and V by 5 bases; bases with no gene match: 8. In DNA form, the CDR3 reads TGTGCCAGTAGTGTCCGGGACAGACAAGAAAAACTGTTTTTT. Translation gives CASSVRDRQEKLFF.

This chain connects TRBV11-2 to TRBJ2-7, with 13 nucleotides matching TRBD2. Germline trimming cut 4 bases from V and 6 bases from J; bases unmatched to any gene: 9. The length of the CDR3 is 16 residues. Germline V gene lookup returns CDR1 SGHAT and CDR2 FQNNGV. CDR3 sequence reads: CASSSVTSGRLPEQYF. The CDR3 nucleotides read TGTGCCAGCAGCTCAGTGACTAGCGGGAGGCTCCCCGAGCAGTACTTC.

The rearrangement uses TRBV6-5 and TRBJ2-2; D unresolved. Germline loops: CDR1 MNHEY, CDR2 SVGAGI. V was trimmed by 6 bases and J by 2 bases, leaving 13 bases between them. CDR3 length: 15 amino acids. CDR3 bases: TGTGCCAGCAGCTACGGCACAGTAAACACCGGGGAGCTGTTTTTT. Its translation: CASSYGTVNTGELFF.

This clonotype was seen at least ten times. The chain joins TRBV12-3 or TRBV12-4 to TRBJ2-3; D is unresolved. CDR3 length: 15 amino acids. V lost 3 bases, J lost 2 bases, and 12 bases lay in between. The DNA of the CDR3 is TGTGCCAGCAGTTTCGTGGGCGTGGACACAGATACGCAGTATTTT. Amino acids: CASSFVGVDTDTQYF.

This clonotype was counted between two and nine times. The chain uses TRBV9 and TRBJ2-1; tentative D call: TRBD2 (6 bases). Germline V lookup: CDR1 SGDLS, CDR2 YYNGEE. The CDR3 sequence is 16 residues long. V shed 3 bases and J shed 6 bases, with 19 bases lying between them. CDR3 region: CASSASPTRPINEQFF. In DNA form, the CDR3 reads TGTGCCAGCAGCGCCTCGCCGACTAGACCCATCAATGAGCAGTTCTTC.

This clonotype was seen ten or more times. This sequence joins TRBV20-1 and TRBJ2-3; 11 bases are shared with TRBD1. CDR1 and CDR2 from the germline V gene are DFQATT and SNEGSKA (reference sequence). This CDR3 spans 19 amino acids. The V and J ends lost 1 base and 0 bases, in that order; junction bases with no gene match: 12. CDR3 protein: CSARALGQGASFSTDTQYF. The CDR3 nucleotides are TGCAGTGCTAGAGCCCTCGGACAGGGGGCATCTTTTAGCACAGATACGCAGTATTTT.

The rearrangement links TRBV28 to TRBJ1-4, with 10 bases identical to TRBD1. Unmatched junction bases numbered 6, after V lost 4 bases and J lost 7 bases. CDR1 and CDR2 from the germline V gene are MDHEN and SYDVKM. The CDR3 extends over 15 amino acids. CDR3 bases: TGTGCCAGCAGTTCTACCGGGACAGGGGTTGAAAAACTGTTTTTT. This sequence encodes CASSSTGTGVEKLFF.

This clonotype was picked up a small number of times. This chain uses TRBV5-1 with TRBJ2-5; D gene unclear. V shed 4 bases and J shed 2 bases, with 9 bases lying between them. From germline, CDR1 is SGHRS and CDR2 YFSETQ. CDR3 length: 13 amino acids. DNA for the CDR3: TGCGCCAGCAGCGTAGAACCTCAAGAGACCCAGTACTTC. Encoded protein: CASSVEPQETQYF.

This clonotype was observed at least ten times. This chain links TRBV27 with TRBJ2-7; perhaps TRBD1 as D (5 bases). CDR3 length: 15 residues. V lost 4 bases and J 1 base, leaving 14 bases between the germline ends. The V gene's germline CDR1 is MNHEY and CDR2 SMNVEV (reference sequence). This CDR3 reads CASSSLGQGSYEQYF. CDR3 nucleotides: TGTGCCAGCAGTTCACTCGGACAAGGGTCCTACGAGCAGTACTTC.

CDR3 sequence (DNA): TGTGCCAGCCAAGGAGGGAATGGAAATCAGCCCCAGCATTTT. Its translation: CASQGGNGNQPQHF. This chain uses TRBV12-3 or TRBV12-4 with TRBJ1-5; D gene uncertain. The CDR3 extends over 14 amino acids. Trimming left V 8 bases short and J 4 bases short, with 15 bases between.

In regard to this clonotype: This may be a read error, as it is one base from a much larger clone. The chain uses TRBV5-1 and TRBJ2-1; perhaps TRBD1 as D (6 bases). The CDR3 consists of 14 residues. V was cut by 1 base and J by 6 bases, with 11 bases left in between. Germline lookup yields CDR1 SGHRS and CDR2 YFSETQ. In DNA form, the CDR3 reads TGCGCCAGCAGCTTGCACAGGGTGAGCAATGAGCAGTTCTTC. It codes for CASSLHRVSNEQFF.

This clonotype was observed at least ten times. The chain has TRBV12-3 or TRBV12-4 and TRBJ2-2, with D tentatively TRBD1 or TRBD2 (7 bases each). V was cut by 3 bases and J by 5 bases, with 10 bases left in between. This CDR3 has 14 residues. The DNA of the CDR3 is TGTGCCAGCAGTTTCCAGGGGGGGACCGGGGAGCTGTTTTTT. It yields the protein CASSFQGGTGELFF.

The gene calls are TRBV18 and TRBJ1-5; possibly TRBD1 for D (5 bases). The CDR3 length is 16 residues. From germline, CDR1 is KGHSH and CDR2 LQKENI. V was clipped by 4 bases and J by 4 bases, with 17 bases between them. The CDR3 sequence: CASSRLRDESNQPQHF. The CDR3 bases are TGTGCCAGCTCACGACTCCGGGACGAAAGTAATCAGCCCCAGCATTTT.

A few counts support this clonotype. The CDR3, as DNA: TGCGCCAGCAGCCGAGATGCTTCGGGAGCAGCGGGGAATGAGCAGTTCTTC. As protein: CASSRDASGAAGNEQFF. This chain joins TRBV4-3 and TRBJ2-1; 7 bases match TRBD2. The junction had 16 bases not matched to a gene; V was cut back by 4 bases and J by 7 bases. The CDR3 is made up of 17 amino acids. Germline V lookup: CDR1 LGHNA, CDR2 YSLEER.

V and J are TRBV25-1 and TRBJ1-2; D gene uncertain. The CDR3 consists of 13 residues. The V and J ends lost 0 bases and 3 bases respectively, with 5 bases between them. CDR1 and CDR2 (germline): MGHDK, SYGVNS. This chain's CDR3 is CASSEYFDYGYTF. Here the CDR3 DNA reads TGTGCCAGCAGTGAATATTTCGACTATGGCTACACCTTC.

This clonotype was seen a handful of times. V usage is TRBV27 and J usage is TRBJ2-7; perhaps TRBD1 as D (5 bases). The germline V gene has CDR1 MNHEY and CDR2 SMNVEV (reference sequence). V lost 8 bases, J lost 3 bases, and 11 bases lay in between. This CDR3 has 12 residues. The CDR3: CASRTKYYEQYF. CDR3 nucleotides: TGTGCCAGCCGGACAAAATACTACGAGCAGTACTTC.